Below, 10 T cell receptor beta chains from the same sample are listed, as sequenced in a study of response to subunit inactivated influenza vaccine. TCRdb re-called the RT-PCR reads with MiXCR, one entry per CDR3 protein. The sample has 600,000 to 700,000 distinct CDR3 sequences; 12% to 15% are singletons. The sequences come from PBMCs from blood, collected roughly 15 days before vaccination. The origin of the receptors is a man aged 50 to 60 who received an inactivated influenza vaccine.

This clonotype showed up just a few times. The CDR3: CASSHGAGTSGNTIYF. The DNA of the CDR3 is TGCGCCAGCAGCCATGGGGCAGGGACCTCTGGAAACACCATATATTTT. The rearrangement joins TRBV4-3 to TRBJ1-3; D possibly corresponds to TRBD1 (5 bases). There are 16 residues in the CDR3. Germline V gene data show CDR1 as LGHNA and CDR2 as YSLEER. Between the trimmed V and J ends, which lost 3 bases and 0 bases, there was a span of 12 bases.

The chain links TRBV12-3 or TRBV12-4 to TRBJ2-1, with no clear D. The CDR3 has 13 amino acids. V lost 5 bases, J lost 9 bases, and 14 bases lay in between. CDR3 residues: CASSTRIQSEQFF. CDR3 DNA: TGTGCCAGCAGTACCCGAATACAGTCTGAGCAGTTCTTC.

V usage is TRBV7-2 and J usage is TRBJ1-6; D not certain. The germline gives CDR1 SGHTA, CDR2 FQGNSA. The CDR3 runs to 14 residues. V lost 5 bases and J lost 7, with 12 bases in between. The CDR3 nucleotides are TGTGCCAGCAGCACGGACGTGCGAAATTCACCCCTCCACTTT. Protein: CASSTDVRNSPLHF.

This chain uses TRBV20-1 with TRBJ2-3; D is perhaps TRBD1 (6 bases). This CDR3 spans 15 amino acids. Trimming shortened V by 2 bases and J by 2 bases, and 14 bases separated the two germline ends. CDR1 and CDR2 (germline): DFQATT, SNEGSKA (reference sequence). CDR3 residues: CSARPTGRATDTQYF. CDR3 nucleotides: TGCAGTGCTAGACCGACAGGCCGAGCCACAGATACGCAGTATTTT.

The V gene is TRBV20-1, the J gene TRBJ1-5; maybe TRBD1 (6 bases). Germline CDR1 is DFQATT and CDR2 is SNEGSKA (reference sequence). This CDR3 has 16 residues. The ends were cut back, 5 bases at V and 1 base at J, with 18 bases in the middle. This CDR3 is CSAPTLDRRSNQPQHF. DNA for the CDR3: TGCAGTGCTCCAACCCTCGACAGGAGAAGCAATCAGCCCCAGCATTTT.

This clonotype occurred many times. V and J are TRBV29-1 and TRBJ1-1, with 10 bases lining up with TRBD1. V lost 7 bases to trimming and J lost 5 bases; unmatched junction nucleotides: 7. Germline CDR1 and CDR2: SQVTM and ANQGSEA. The CDR3 length is 13 residues. The CDR3 DNA is TGCAGCGGCCACCGGGACAGGGGTACTGAAGCTTTCTTT. This translates into CSGHRDRGTEAFF.

The rearrangement uses TRBV5-1 and TRBJ1-2; D uncertain. Between the trimmed V and J ends, which lost 4 bases and 4 bases, there was a span of 11 bases. The CDR3 extends over 13 amino acids. Germline loops: CDR1 SGHRS, CDR2 YFSETQ. The CDR3 DNA sequence: TGCGCCAGCAGCCCCGCCGAATCCTATGGCTACACCTTC. The encoded protein is CASSPAESYGYTF.

This clonotype was seen ten or more times. The J gene is TRBJ1-5, the V gene TRBV15; 7 nucleotides align to TRBD1. The length of the CDR3 is 19 residues. Trimming took 0 bases from V and 2 from J; bases not matched to a gene: 13. Germline loops: CDR1 LNHNV, CDR2 YYDKDF (reference sequence). The CDR3: CATSRDWAPGGNGNQPQHF. In DNA form, the CDR3 reads TGTGCCACCAGCAGAGATTGGGCCCCAGGGGGGAACGGCAATCAGCCCCAGCATTTT.

V usage is TRBV23-1 and J usage is TRBJ2-7; TRBD2 matches 13 bases. TRBV23-1 is an ORF, with its function uncertain. This CDR3 is built from 20 residues. V lost 3 bases, J lost 1 base, and 15 bases stayed unmatched. The CDR3 region has the DNA TGCGCCAGCAGTCATCGCGACTCGGGACTAGCGGGACCCGATTCCTACGAGCAGTACTTC. Translation gives CASSHRDSGLAGPDSYEQYF.

This clonotype showed up just a few times. V and J are TRBV6-2 or TRBV6-3 and TRBJ1-2, with 7 bases identical to TRBD1. CDR1 and CDR2 (germline): MNHEY, SVGEGT. This CDR3 is 15 amino acids long. Trimming removed 6 bases from V and 2 bases from J; junction bases left unmatched: 9. This chain's CDR3 is CASSLPRTGNYGYTF. For the CDR3, the DNA is TGTGCCAGCAGCCTACCCCGGACAGGAAACTATGGCTACACCTTC.